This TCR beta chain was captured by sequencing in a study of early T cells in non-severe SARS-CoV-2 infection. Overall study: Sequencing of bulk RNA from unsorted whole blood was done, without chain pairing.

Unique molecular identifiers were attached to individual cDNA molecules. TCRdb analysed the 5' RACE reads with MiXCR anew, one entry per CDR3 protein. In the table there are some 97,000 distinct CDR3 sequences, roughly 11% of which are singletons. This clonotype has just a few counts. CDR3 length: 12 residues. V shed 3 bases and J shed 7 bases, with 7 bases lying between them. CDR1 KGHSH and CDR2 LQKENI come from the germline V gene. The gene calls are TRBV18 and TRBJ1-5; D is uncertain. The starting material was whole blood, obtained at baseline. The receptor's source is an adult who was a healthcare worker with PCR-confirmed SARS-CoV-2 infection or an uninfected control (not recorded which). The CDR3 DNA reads TGTGCCAGCTCACCCCCGGGCCAGCCCCAGCATTTT. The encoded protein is CASSPPGQPQHF.